This T cell receptor (beta chain) comes out of a study of OX40 agonist ivuxolimab in advanced cancers. Regarding this clone: Its antigen is undetermined.

Study conclusions and caveats: CD4+ and CD8+ T cells in blood underwent clonal expansion by week 6 at 0.1 to 3.0 mg/kg.

Trimming took off 1 base at V and 1 base at J, with 22 bases between the two ends. Per the germline V gene, CDR1 is SQVTM and CDR2 is ANQGSEA. The CDR3 runs 19 residues. The protocol was immunoSEQ multiplex PCR, while the TCRdb copy is restricted to in-frame clones and leaves out a portion. The table records 60,000 to 65,000 clones, approximately 80% of them present only once. This sequence was found in an adult with an advanced solid tumor such as melanoma, head and neck, liver or kidney cancer. The specimen comprised CD4+ or CD8+ T cells sorted from blood, sampled in a trial of the OX40 agonist ivuxolimab. The chain recombines TRBV29-1 with TRBJ2-2; the D gene is possibly TRBD2 (6 bases). DNA of the CDR3: TGCAGCGTTGAAGGGGACGGGGGATCCGAACCAAAGAACACCGGGGAGCTGTTTTTT. It specifies CSVEGDGGSEPKNTGELFF.